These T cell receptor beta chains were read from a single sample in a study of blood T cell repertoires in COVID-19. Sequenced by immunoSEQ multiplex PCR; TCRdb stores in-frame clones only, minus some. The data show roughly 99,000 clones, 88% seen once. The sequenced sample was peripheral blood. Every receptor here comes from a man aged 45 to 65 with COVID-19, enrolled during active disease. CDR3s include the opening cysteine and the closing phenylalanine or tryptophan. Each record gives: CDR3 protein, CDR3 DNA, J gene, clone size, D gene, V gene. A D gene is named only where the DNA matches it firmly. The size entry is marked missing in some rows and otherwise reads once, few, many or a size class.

CDR3aa: CASSPGTGVYQPQHF
CDR3nt: TGTGCCAGCAGCCCCGGGACAGGGGTTTATCAGCCCCAGCATTTT
j_gene: TRBJ1-5
abundance: NA
d_gene: TRBD1
v_gene: TRBV6-6

CDR3aa: CAISTAHNQPQHF
CDR3nt: TGTGCCATCAGCACAGCCCACAATCAGCCCCAGCATTTT
j_gene: TRBJ1-5
abundance: NA
d_gene: NA
v_gene: TRBV10-3

CDR3aa: CASSATGGRGNTEAFF
CDR3nt: TGTGCCAGCAGCGCAACAGGGGGCCGAGGGAACACTGAAGCTTTCTTT
j_gene: TRBJ1-1
abundance: NA
d_gene: TRBD1
v_gene: TRBV9

CDR3aa: CSVEIGSGGVNEQFF
CDR3nt: TGCAGCGTTGAGATAGGTAGCGGGGGGGTAAATGAGCAGTTCTTC
j_gene: TRBJ2-1
abundance: NA
d_gene: TRBD2
v_gene: TRBV29-1

CDR3aa: CASSSPPRGLYGYTF
CDR3nt: TGTGCCAGCAGTTCCCCTCCCAGGGGGCTCTATGGCTACACCTTC
j_gene: TRBJ1-2
abundance: NA
d_gene: TRBD1
v_gene: TRBV28

CDR3aa: CASSTGLADPYNEQFF
CDR3nt: TGTGCCAGCAGCACAGGACTAGCGGACCCCTACAATGAGCAGTTCTTC
j_gene: TRBJ2-1
abundance: NA
d_gene: TRBD2
v_gene: TRBV7-8

CDR3aa: CASSTQGDYEQYF
CDR3nt: TGTGCCAGCAGTACTCAGGGGGACTACGAGCAGTACTTC
j_gene: TRBJ2-7
abundance: NA
d_gene: TRBD1
v_gene: TRBV6-5

CDR3aa: CAISAGFYGYTF
CDR3nt: TGTGCCATCAGTGCAGGATTTTATGGCTACACCTTC
j_gene: TRBJ1-2
abundance: NA
d_gene: NA
v_gene: TRBV10-3

CDR3aa: CASSILLGQGDGYTF
CDR3nt: TGTGCCAGTAGTATCCTCCTCGGACAGGGGGACGGCTACACCTTC
j_gene: TRBJ1-2
abundance: NA
d_gene: TRBD1
v_gene: TRBV19

CDR3aa: CASSFTGSLYTGELFF
CDR3nt: TGTGCCAGCAGCTTTACAGGGAGCCTCTACACCGGGGAGCTGTTTTTT
j_gene: TRBJ2-2
abundance: NA
d_gene: NA
v_gene: TRBV11-2

CDR3aa: CASSFSDLIRGYTF
CDR3nt: TGTGCCAGCAGCTTCAGCGACTTAATCCGTGGCTACACCTTC
j_gene: TRBJ1-2
abundance: NA
d_gene: NA
v_gene: TRBV5-6

CDR3aa: CASSVDNNQPQHF
CDR3nt: TGCGCCAGCAGCGTTGACAACAATCAGCCCCAGCATTTT
j_gene: TRBJ1-5
abundance: NA
d_gene: NA
v_gene: TRBV5-1

CDR3aa: CASSSGSGGNEQFF
CDR3nt: TGCGCCAGCAGCTCCGGGTCTGGAGGCAATGAGCAGTTCTTC
j_gene: TRBJ2-1
abundance: NA
d_gene: NA
v_gene: TRBV5-1

CDR3aa: CASSVEAGSREDTQYF
CDR3nt: TGTGCCAGCAGCGTAGAGGCGGGGTCCCGGGAAGATACGCAGTATTTT
j_gene: TRBJ2-3
abundance: NA
d_gene: NA
v_gene: TRBV9

CDR3aa: CASSQPEIGRTEAFF
CDR3nt: TGTGCCAGCAGCCAACCTGAAATTGGGAGGACTGAAGCTTTCTTT
j_gene: TRBJ1-1
abundance: few
d_gene: NA
v_gene: TRBV4-2

CDR3aa: CASSLSGPNYEQYF
CDR3nt: TGTGCCAGCAGTTTAAGCGGGCCTAACTACGAGCAGTACTTC
j_gene: TRBJ2-7
abundance: NA
d_gene: NA
v_gene: TRBV27

CDR3aa: CAWTLWGAYEQYF
CDR3nt: TGTGCCTGGACCCTTTGGGGGGCCTACGAGCAGTACTTC
j_gene: TRBJ2-7
abundance: NA
d_gene: NA
v_gene: TRBV30

CDR3aa: CASSPSHLAGFSYEQYF
CDR3nt: TGTGCCAGCAGCCCTTCCCACCTAGCGGGGTTCTCCTACGAGCAGTACTTC
j_gene: TRBJ2-7
abundance: few
d_gene: TRBD2
v_gene: TRBV4-2

CDR3aa: CASRMFRGRNTEAFF
CDR3nt: TGTGCCAGCAGGATGTTCAGGGGCAGGAACACTGAAGCTTTCTTT
j_gene: TRBJ1-1
abundance: NA
d_gene: NA
v_gene: TRBV28

CDR3aa: CASSQVGGGTDTQYF
CDR3nt: TGTGCCAGCAGCCAAGTAGGAGGGGGCACAGATACGCAGTATTTT
j_gene: TRBJ2-3
abundance: NA
d_gene: NA
v_gene: TRBV3-1/TRBV3-2

CDR3aa: CASSQQGGAAAGELFF
CDR3nt: TGTGCCAGCAGCCAACAAGGAGGAGCGGCCGCCGGGGAGCTGTTTTTT
j_gene: TRBJ2-2
abundance: NA
d_gene: NA
v_gene: TRBV3-1/TRBV3-2

CDR3aa: CASSSGQGFDTIYF
CDR3nt: TGTGCCAGCAGTTCGGGACAGGGGTTTGACACCATATATTTT
j_gene: TRBJ1-3
abundance: few
d_gene: TRBD1
v_gene: TRBV6-5

CDR3aa: CASSRGTGLNYGYTF
CDR3nt: TGTGCCAGCTCACGCGGGACAGGGCTTAACTATGGCTACACCTTC
j_gene: TRBJ1-2
abundance: NA
d_gene: TRBD1
v_gene: TRBV18

CDR3aa: CSVAGFDTEAFF
CDR3nt: TGCAGCGTTGCAGGGTTCGACACTGAAGCTTTCTTT
j_gene: TRBJ1-1
abundance: NA
d_gene: NA
v_gene: TRBV29-1

CDR3aa: CASTERVGGSSGANVLTF
CDR3nt: TGTGCCAGCACCGAGCGGGTGGGTGGGTCCTCTGGGGCCAACGTCCTGACTTTC
j_gene: TRBJ2-6
abundance: NA
d_gene: NA
v_gene: TRBV7-2

CDR3aa: CASSPRDSLETQYF
CDR3nt: TGTGCCAGCAGCCCACGGGACAGTCTAGAGACCCAGTACTTC
j_gene: TRBJ2-5
abundance: NA
d_gene: TRBD1
v_gene: TRBV9

CDR3aa: CASSPRSIVNNSPLHF
CDR3nt: TGTGCCAGCTCACCACGTTCCATAGTTAACAATTCACCCCTCCACTTT
j_gene: TRBJ1-6
abundance: NA
d_gene: NA
v_gene: TRBV18

CDR3aa: CASSPGGALGNTIYF
CDR3nt: TGTGCCAGCAGCCCAGGAGGGGCACTCGGAAACACCATATATTTT
j_gene: TRBJ1-3
abundance: NA
d_gene: NA
v_gene: TRBV28

CDR3aa: CASSTPSGGSGELFF
CDR3nt: TGTGCCAGCAGCACCCCAAGCGGGGGGTCCGGGGAGCTGTTTTTT
j_gene: TRBJ2-2
abundance: NA
d_gene: TRBD2
v_gene: TRBV7-3

CDR3aa: CACSRDRGHKWYGYTF
CDR3nt: TGTGCCTGCTCTAGGGACAGGGGGCATAAATGGTATGGCTACACCTTC
j_gene: TRBJ1-2
abundance: once
d_gene: TRBD1
v_gene: TRBV11-3

CDR3aa: CASSGASGGSSYNEQFF
CDR3nt: TGTGCCAGCAGTGGGGCTAGCGGGGGGAGCTCCTACAATGAGCAGTTCTTC
j_gene: TRBJ2-1
abundance: NA
d_gene: TRBD2
v_gene: TRBV27

CDR3aa: CASSQETSVYGYTF
CDR3nt: TGCGCCAGCAGCCAAGAGACATCCGTCTATGGCTACACCTTC
j_gene: TRBJ1-2
abundance: NA
d_gene: NA
v_gene: TRBV4-3

CDR3aa: CASSIETGTYEQYF
CDR3nt: TGCGCCAGCAGCATTGAAACAGGGACCTACGAGCAGTACTTC
j_gene: TRBJ2-7
abundance: few
d_gene: NA
v_gene: TRBV5-1

CDR3aa: CASSPAATSGGNEQFF
CDR3nt: TGCGCCAGCAGCCCGGCGGCTACTAGCGGGGGAAATGAGCAGTTCTTC
j_gene: TRBJ2-1
abundance: NA
d_gene: TRBD2
v_gene: TRBV5-1

CDR3aa: CASSLVTGVLGTEAFF
CDR3nt: TGTGCCAGCAGCTTAGTAACAGGGGTTTTAGGGACTGAAGCTTTCTTT
j_gene: TRBJ1-1
abundance: once
d_gene: TRBD1
v_gene: TRBV7-6

CDR3aa: CASSLVRGSGNTEAFF
CDR3nt: TGTGCCAGCAGTTTAGTCAGGGGGAGTGGGAACACTGAAGCTTTCTTT
j_gene: TRBJ1-1
abundance: NA
d_gene: TRBD1
v_gene: TRBV28

CDR3aa: CASSYARGTEAFF
CDR3nt: TGTGCCAGCAGTTACGCCAGGGGCACTGAAGCTTTCTTT
j_gene: TRBJ1-1
abundance: NA
d_gene: NA
v_gene: TRBV6-5

CDR3aa: CASSFLGYTF
CDR3nt: TGTGCCAGCAGCTTCCTAGGCTACACCTTC
j_gene: TRBJ1-2
abundance: NA
d_gene: NA
v_gene: TRBV5-8

CDR3aa: CASSQMGQLTDTQYF
CDR3nt: TGTGCCAGCAGCCAAATGGGACAGCTAACAGATACGCAGTATTTT
j_gene: TRBJ2-3
abundance: NA
d_gene: TRBD1
v_gene: TRBV3-1/TRBV3-2

CDR3aa: CASSLRVSSEQYF
CDR3nt: TGTGCCAGCAGTTTACGCGTCTCGTCCGAGCAGTACTTC
j_gene: TRBJ2-7
abundance: NA
d_gene: NA
v_gene: TRBV28

CDR3aa: CASSPDRASNEQFF
CDR3nt: TGTGCCAGCAGTCCCGACAGGGCAAGCAATGAGCAGTTCTTC
j_gene: TRBJ2-1
abundance: NA
d_gene: TRBD1
v_gene: TRBV6-2/TRBV6-3

CDR3aa: CASSSQGADYGYTF
CDR3nt: TGTGCCAGCAGTAGCCAGGGGGCTGACTATGGCTACACCTTC
j_gene: TRBJ1-2
abundance: NA
d_gene: TRBD1
v_gene: TRBV2

CDR3aa: CASRRDGQQETQYF
CDR3nt: TGTGCCAGCAGACGGGATGGACAGCAAGAGACCCAGTACTTC
j_gene: TRBJ2-5
abundance: NA
d_gene: NA
v_gene: TRBV6-5

CDR3aa: CASSQLRDRGSHEQYF
CDR3nt: TGTGCCAGCAGTCAACTCCGGGACAGGGGGTCACACGAGCAGTACTTC
j_gene: TRBJ2-7
abundance: NA
d_gene: TRBD1
v_gene: TRBV27

CDR3aa: CASSPGRDSPLHF
CDR3nt: TGTGCCAGCAGCCCTGGGCGAGATTCACCCCTCCACTTT
j_gene: TRBJ1-6
abundance: few
d_gene: NA
v_gene: TRBV3-1/TRBV3-2

CDR3aa: CASSLDRGYGELFF
CDR3nt: TGTGCCAGCAGCTTGGATAGGGGGTACGGGGAGCTGTTTTTT
j_gene: TRBJ2-2
abundance: NA
d_gene: NA
v_gene: TRBV5-4

CDR3aa: CASSQSCGDLGTTNEKLFF
CDR3nt: TGCGCCAGCAGTCAATCTTGCGGGGACCTGGGGACAACTAATGAAAAACTGTTTTTT
j_gene: TRBJ1-4
abundance: NA
d_gene: NA
v_gene: TRBV23-1

CDR3aa: CASSYTGGGPGNEQYF
CDR3nt: TGCGCCAGCAGCTACACGGGCGGGGGCCCGGGGAACGAGCAGTACTTC
j_gene: TRBJ2-7
abundance: NA
d_gene: NA
v_gene: TRBV5-1

CDR3aa: CASSLAGTNQPQHF
CDR3nt: TGTGCCAGCAGCTTGGCTGGTACAAATCAGCCCCAGCATTTT
j_gene: TRBJ1-5
abundance: NA
d_gene: NA
v_gene: TRBV5-4

CDR3aa: CASYLTGARDTEAFF
CDR3nt: TGCGCCAGCTACCTTACAGGGGCGAGGGACACTGAAGCTTTCTTT
j_gene: TRBJ1-1
abundance: many
d_gene: TRBD1
v_gene: TRBV5-1

CDR3aa: CASSQLAGVTYNEQFF
CDR3nt: TGTGCCAGCAGTCAACTAGCGGGGGTTACCTACAATGAGCAGTTCTTC
j_gene: TRBJ2-1
abundance: once
d_gene: TRBD2
v_gene: TRBV6-6

CDR3aa: CASYRGRTGELFF
CDR3nt: TGTGCCAGTTACAGGGGTAGGACCGGGGAGCTGTTTTTT
j_gene: TRBJ2-2
abundance: few
d_gene: TRBD1
v_gene: TRBV28

CDR3aa: CASSLDRPGMAPLHF
CDR3nt: TGTGCCAGCAGCTTAGATCGTCCGGGGATGGCACCCCTCCACTTT
j_gene: TRBJ1-6
abundance: NA
d_gene: NA
v_gene: TRBV7-2

CDR3aa: CASSFGAAQPQHF
CDR3nt: TGTGCCAGCAGCTTTGGGGCGGCTCAGCCCCAGCATTTT
j_gene: TRBJ1-5
abundance: NA
d_gene: NA
v_gene: TRBV7-6

CDR3aa: CASSTGGSWSGYTF
CDR3nt: TGTGCCAGCAGCACAGGGGGCAGTTGGTCTGGCTACACCTTC
j_gene: TRBJ1-2
abundance: NA
d_gene: TRBD1
v_gene: TRBV28

CDR3aa: CASSSTGILSPLHF
CDR3nt: TGTGCCAGCAGCTCGACAGGGATTCTGTCACCCCTCCACTTT
j_gene: TRBJ1-6
abundance: once
d_gene: TRBD1
v_gene: TRBV2

CDR3aa: CASMWTSGGNNEQFF
CDR3nt: TGTGCCAGCATGTGGACTAGCGGAGGTAACAATGAGCAGTTCTTC
j_gene: TRBJ2-1
abundance: NA
d_gene: TRBD2
v_gene: TRBV6-5